The entry that follows covers one T cell receptor (beta chain) sequence. Repertoires were generated with immunoSEQ multiplex PCR, while TCRdb's copy carries only in-frame clones and drops some. The sample records around 200,000 clones, around 80% being singletons. This entry comes from a study of blood T cell repertoires in COVID-19. CDR3 length: 16 amino acids. V dropped 4 bases and J dropped 4 bases, with 19 bases sitting between them. Germline V lookup: CDR1 KGHSH, CDR2 LQKENI. The chain employs TRBV18 and TRBJ1-1; the D gene is possibly TRBD1 (6 bases). The source is a man aged 30 to 45 with active or convalescent COVID-19. Sequencing was done on a sample of peripheral blood. The CDR3 loop reads CASSRVGQRGSTEAFF. In DNA, the CDR3 is TGTGCCAGCTCACGGGTAGGACAGCGGGGGAGCACTGAAGCTTTCTTT.